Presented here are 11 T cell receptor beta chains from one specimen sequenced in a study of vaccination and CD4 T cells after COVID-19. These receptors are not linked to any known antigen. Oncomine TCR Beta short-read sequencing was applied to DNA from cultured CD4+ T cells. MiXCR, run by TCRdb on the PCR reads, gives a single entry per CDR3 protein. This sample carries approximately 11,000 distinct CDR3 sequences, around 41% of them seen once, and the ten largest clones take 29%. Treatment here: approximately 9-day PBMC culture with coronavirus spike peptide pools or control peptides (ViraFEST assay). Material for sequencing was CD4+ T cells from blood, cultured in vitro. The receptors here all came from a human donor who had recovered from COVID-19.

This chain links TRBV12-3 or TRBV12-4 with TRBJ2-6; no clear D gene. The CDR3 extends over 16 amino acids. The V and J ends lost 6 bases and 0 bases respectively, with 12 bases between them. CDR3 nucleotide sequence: TGTGCCAGCAGGGAGACGAGGAACTCTGGGGCCAACGTCCTGACTTTC. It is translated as CASRETRNSGANVLTF.

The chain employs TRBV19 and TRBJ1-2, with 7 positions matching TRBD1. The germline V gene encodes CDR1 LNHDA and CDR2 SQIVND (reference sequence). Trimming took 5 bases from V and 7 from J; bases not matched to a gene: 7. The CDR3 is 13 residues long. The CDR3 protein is CASSSRGEGGYTF. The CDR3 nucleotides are TGTGCCAGTAGTTCCAGGGGGGAAGGTGGCTACACCTTC.

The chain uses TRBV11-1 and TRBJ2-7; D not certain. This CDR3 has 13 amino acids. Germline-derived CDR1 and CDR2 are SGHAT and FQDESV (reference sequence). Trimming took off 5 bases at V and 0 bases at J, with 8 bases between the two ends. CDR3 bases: TGTGCCAGCAGCAAAACGGACTCCTACGAGCAGTACTTC. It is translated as CASSKTDSYEQYF.

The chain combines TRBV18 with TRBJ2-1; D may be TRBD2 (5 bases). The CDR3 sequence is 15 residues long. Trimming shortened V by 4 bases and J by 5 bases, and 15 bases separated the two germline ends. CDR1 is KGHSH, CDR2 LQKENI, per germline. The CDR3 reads CASSRIWGDNNEQFF. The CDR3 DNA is TGTGCCAGCTCACGTATCTGGGGAGACAACAATGAGCAGTTCTTC. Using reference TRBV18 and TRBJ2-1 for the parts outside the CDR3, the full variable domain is NAGVMQNPRHLVRRRGQEARLRCSPMKGHSHVYWYRQLPEEGLKFMVYLQKENIIDESGMPKERFSAEFPKEGPSILRIQQVVRGDSAAYFCASSRIWGDNNEQFFGPGTRLTVL.

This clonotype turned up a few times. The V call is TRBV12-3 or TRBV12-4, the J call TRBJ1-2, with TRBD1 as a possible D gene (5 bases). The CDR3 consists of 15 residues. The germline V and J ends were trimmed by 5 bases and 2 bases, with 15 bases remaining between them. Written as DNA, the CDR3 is TGTGCCAGCAGTAATGGATACCAGGGAAACTATGGCTACACCTTC. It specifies CASSNGYQGNYGYTF.

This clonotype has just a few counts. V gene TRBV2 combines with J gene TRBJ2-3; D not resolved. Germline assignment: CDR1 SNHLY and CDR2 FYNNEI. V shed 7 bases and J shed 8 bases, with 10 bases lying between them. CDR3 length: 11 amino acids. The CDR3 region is CASITVGTQYF. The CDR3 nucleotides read TGTGCCAGCATAACTGTTGGTACGCAGTATTTT.

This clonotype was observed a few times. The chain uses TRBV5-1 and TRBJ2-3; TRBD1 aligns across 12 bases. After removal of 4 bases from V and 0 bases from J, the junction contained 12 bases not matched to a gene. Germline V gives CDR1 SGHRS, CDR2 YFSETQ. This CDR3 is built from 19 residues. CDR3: CASSHVPGQGASSTDTQYF. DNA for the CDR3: TGCGCCAGCAGCCACGTCCCGGGACAGGGGGCCTCTAGCACAGATACGCAGTATTTT.

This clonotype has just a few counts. The CDR3 protein is CASSYSILANVLTF. The CDR3 DNA reads TGTGCCAGCAGTTACTCGATCCTAGCCAACGTCCTGACTTTC. The chain employs TRBV6-5 and TRBJ2-6; no clear D. The V gene's germline CDR1 is MNHEY and CDR2 SVGAGI. The V and J ends lost 0 bases and 7 bases respectively, with 7 bases between them. The CDR3 covers 14 residues.

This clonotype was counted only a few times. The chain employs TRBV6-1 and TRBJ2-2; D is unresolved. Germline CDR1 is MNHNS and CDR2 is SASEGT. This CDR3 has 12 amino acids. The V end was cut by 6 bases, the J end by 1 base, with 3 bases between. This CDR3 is CASRLNTGELFF. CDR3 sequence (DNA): TGTGCCAGCAGACTGAACACCGGGGAGCTGTTTTTT.

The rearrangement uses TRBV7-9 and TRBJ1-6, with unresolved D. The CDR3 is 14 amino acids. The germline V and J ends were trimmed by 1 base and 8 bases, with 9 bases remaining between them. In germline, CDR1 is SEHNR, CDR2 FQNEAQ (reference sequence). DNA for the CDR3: TGTGCCAGCAGCTTAGAGGCCAGCCATTCACCCCTCCACTTT. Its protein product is CASSLEASHSPLHF.

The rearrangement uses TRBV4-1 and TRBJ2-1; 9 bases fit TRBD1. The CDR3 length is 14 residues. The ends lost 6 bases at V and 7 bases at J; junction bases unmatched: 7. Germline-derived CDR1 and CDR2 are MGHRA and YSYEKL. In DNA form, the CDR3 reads TGCGCCAGCAGACGTCCCGGGACAGGGAATGAGCAGTTCTTC. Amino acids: CASRRPGTGNEQFF.